One TCR beta chain is described in this entry. Its antigen is still unknown. This CDR3 spans 15 amino acids. V lost 5 bases and J lost 0, with 11 bases in between. Germline CDR1 SEHNR, CDR2 FQNEAQ (reference sequence). This sample is part of a study of shared clonotypes between healthy human individuals. Profiling relied on immunoSEQ multiplex PCR, and the TCRdb table lists in-frame clones only, not all of them. The data show approximately 2,200,000 clones, 85% to 95% seen once. General study results and limits: Sampling was confined to blood; repertoires within tissues likely differ.

Cells designated naive CD8 were CD45RO-negative and were positively selected for CCR7, with terminally differentiated effector memory CD45RA+ cells excluded. The chain employs TRBV7-9 and TRBJ1-5, with a possible D match to TRBD1 (5 bases). The sample comprised naive CD8+ T cells from PBMCs. The TCR sequence derives from a man younger than 30 in good health. Some clones in this sample may be carry-over from other donors' samples. The DNA for the CDR3 is TGTGCCAGCAGCGACTGGGACGGTAGCAATCAGCCCCAGCATTTT. It codes for CASSDWDGSNQPQHF.